What follows describes a single TCR beta chain. The antigen this receptor binds is unknown. Each CD8+ T cell subset was flow-sorted in triplicate, with roughly 330,000 cells per subset placed directly into RLT lysis buffer. Using standard density gradient centrifugation, peripheral blood mononuclear cells were isolated from buffy coats. An RNeasy Mini Kit was used to extract total RNA from the sorted cells. Instrument on record: NextSeq 550. The Human TCR Profiling Kit (MiLaboratory) was used to make UMI-labeled 5' RACE TRB cDNA libraries. cDNA synthesis used the entire amount of extracted RNA, and PCR amplification then used the entire amount of cDNA produced. Libraries were prepared in parallel using an identical number of PCR cycles. The paper's processing steps were these. About 49,000 +/- 11,000 unique UMI-labeled TRB cDNA molecules per library were extracted with MIGEC and MiXCR, with at least two reads per UMI required. On average, about 40,000 +/- 10,000 functional in-frame TRB CDR3 nucleotide clonotypes lacking stop codons were found per library. Diversity metrics, including normalized Shannon-Wiener and Chao1, were computed in VDJtools after downsampling to 5000 UMI-labeled TRB molecules per sample. VDJtools was used to calculate clonotype-size-weighted physicochemical properties of the central five CDR3 residues, namely interaction energy, strength, volume and Kidera factor 4. Reads reprocessed by TCRdb are summarized as one entry per CDR3 protein sequence, and DNA is absent. The V and J calls were not made by the authors but by TCRdb's processing. The table for this sample shows some 28,000 distinct CDR3 sequences. Together, the top ten hold roughly a tenth of the sample.

The cysteine opens and the phenylalanine closes a CDR3 of 12 amino acids. Only the protein is on record. The germline V gene sets CDR1 to SQVTM and CDR2 to ANQGSEA. The data are from a study of CXCR3-negative and CXCR3-positive naive CD8 T cells (dated 2019 in TCRdb). Looking at the study overall: In total, approximately 140 million TRB reads were obtained, which works out to roughly 1.5 +/- 0.3 million reads per library. Diversity and physicochemical repertoire analyses were performed on some 10 donors pooled from two independent experiments. Naive subsets from 5 or 6 donors and memory cells from 3 donors were included in the TRBV-TRBJ cluster analysis.

General study outcomes and caveats: Surface CD5, linked to self-reactivity in mice, was comparable between naive subsets; TCR interaction strength was therefore also inferred from TRB CDR3 physicochemical properties. Comparably high repertoire diversity was found in both naive subsets, whereas much lower repertoire diversity was found in memory CD8+ T cells. Freshly isolated PBMCs were used for most assays because CXCR3 expression partially decreased after cryopreservation. Within the same donor, TRBV-TRBJ usage looked similar between naive CXCR3-negative and CXCR3-positive cells, but memory cells had distinct patterns.

The V and J genes are TRBV29-1 and TRBJ1-1. Material for sequencing was memory CD8+ T cells from blood. Per the publication, the cell subset or site label means: conventional CD8+ memory T cells (TMEM), sorted as controls. This receptor was taken from a human donor in good health. Some clones in this sample may be carry-over from other donors' samples. CDR3 protein: CSALDGNTEAFF.